This T cell receptor beta chain is drawn from a study of identical twins. Study-wide findings and caveats: Twins shared beta out-of-frame sequences in excess, but this excess was weaker.

TCRdb reprocessed the 5' RACE reads via MiXCR and lists one record per CDR3 protein. The sample has about 720,000 distinct CDR3 sequences, 18% seen once. This clonotype was seen a few times. Its antigen remains unknown. This same sample was also part of a study on T cells expressing NK-cell markers. That publication notes: Similarly, these clonotypes led the CD3+CD56-NKG2C+ fraction as well in a few donors.

The source is a woman aged 18-30 years in good health. The sequenced sample was PBMCs.

The CDR3 DNA is TGTGCCAGCAGCTTGGCCCTTGGGACCCAGGTCAGGACCCAGTACTTC. Protein product: CASSLALGTQVRTQYF. The V and J genes are TRBV5-6 and TRBJ2-5; either TRBD1 or TRBD2 may supply D (5 bases each). Trimming cost V 0 bases and J 7 bases, with 19 bases left between them. Germline lookup yields CDR1 SGHDT and CDR2 YYEEEE. The CDR3 consists of 16 residues. Together with reference TRBV5-6 and TRBJ2-5, the CDR3 gives the full variable domain: DAGVTQSPTHLIKTRGQQVTLRCSPKSGHDTVSWYQQALGQGPQFIFQYYEEEERQRGNFPDRFSGHQFPNYSSELNVNALLLGDSALYLCASSLALGTQVRTQYFGPGTRLLVL.